This T cell receptor beta chain was found in a study of T cells in Graves' hyperthyroidism and ophthalmopathy. Together with thyroid ultrasound, orbital computed tomography, serum thyroxine and TRAb, clinical symptoms were used for diagnoses. What was amplified from RNA transcripts were TCR beta CDR3 regions. The HTBI set primed first-round TCR CDR3 RT-PCR. Via MiXCR, TCRdb re-called the multiplex PCR reads, giving one row per CDR3 protein. The table lists about 350,000 distinct CDR3 sequences, less than 20% of them singletons. This clonotype came up many times. This receptor was obtained from a woman aged 40-49 years with Graves' ophthalmopathy. Material for sequencing was blood.

DNA of the CDR3: TGTGCCAGTAGTATAGACTCCGCGGGCGGGGAGCTGTTTTTT. Protein product: CASSIDSAGGELFF. The chain has TRBV19 and TRBJ2-2; tentative D call: TRBD2 (5 bases). The CDR3 sequence is 14 residues long. Trimming left V 0 bases short and J 7 bases short, with 9 bases between. The germline V gene has CDR1 LNHDA and CDR2 SQIVND (reference sequence).